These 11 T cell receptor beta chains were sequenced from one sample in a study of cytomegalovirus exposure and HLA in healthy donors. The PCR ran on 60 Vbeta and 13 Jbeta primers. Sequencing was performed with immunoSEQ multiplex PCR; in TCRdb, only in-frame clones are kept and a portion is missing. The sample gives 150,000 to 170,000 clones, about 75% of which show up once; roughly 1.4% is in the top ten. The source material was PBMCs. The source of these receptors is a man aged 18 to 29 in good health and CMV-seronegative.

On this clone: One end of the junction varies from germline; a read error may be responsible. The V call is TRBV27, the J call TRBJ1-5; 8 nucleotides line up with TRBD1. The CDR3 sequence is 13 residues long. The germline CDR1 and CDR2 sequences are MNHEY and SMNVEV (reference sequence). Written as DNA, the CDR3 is TGTGCCAGCAGTTTCGGGACAGGTCAGGCCCAGCATTTT. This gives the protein CASSFGTGQAQHF.

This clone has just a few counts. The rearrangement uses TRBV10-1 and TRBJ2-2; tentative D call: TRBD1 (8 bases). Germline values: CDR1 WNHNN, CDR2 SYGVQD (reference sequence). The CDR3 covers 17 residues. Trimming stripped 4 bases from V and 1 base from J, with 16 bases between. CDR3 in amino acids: CASSGPDREGNTGELFF. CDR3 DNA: TGCGCCAGCAGTGGCCCGGACAGGGAGGGGAACACCGGGGAGCTGTTTTTT.

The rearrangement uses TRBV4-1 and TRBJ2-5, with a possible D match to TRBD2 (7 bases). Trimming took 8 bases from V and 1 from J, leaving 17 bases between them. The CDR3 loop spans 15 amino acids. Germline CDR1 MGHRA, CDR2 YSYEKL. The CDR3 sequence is CASFKGGSPQETQYF. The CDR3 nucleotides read TGCGCCAGCTTTAAGGGGGGGTCTCCCCAAGAGACCCAGTACTTC.

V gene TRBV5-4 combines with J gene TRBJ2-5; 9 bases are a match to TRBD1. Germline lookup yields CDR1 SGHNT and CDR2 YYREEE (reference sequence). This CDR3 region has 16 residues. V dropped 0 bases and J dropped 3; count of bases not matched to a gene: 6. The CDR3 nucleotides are TGTGCCAGCAGCTTGGACGGGACAGGGTTAGAAGAGACCCAGTACTTC. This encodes CASSLDGTGLEETQYF.

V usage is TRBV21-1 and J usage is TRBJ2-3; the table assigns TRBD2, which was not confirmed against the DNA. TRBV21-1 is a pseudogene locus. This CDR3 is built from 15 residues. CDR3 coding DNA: TGTGCCAGCAGGAGAGCTTCATTCAGCACAGATACGCAGTATTTT. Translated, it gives CASRRASFSTDTQYF.

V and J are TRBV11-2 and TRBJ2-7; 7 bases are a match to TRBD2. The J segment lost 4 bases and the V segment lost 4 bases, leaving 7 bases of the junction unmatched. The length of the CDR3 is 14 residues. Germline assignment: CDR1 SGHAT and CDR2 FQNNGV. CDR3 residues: CASSSVASGYEQYF. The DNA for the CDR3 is TGTGCCAGCAGCTCAGTGGCTAGCGGTTACGAGCAGTACTTC. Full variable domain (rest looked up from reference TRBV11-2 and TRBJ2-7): EAGVAQSPRYKIIEKRQSVAFWCNPISGHATLYWYQQILGQGPKLLIQFQNNGVVDDSQLPKDRFSAERLKGVDSTLKIQPAKLEDSAVYLCASSSVASGYEQYFGPGTRLTVT.

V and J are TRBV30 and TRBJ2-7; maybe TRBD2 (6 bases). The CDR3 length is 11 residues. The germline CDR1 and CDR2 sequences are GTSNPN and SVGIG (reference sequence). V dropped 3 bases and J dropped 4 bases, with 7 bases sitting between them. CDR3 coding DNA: TGTGCCTGGAGGGAGGGATACGAGCAGTACTTC. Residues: CAWREGYEQYF. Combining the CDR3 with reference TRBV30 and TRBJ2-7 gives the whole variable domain SQTIHQWPATLVQPVGSPLSLECTVEGTSNPNLYWYRQAAGRGLQLLFYSVGIGQISSEVPQNLSASRPQDRQFILSSKKLLLSDSGFYLCAWREGYEQYFGPGTRLTVT.

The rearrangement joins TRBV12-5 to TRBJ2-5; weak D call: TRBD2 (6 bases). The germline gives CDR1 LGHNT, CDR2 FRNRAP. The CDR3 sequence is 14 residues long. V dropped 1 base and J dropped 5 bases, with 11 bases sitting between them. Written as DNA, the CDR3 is TGTGCTAGTGGTTTGGGACTAGTAGCTGAGACCCAGTACTTC. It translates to CASGLGLVAETQYF.

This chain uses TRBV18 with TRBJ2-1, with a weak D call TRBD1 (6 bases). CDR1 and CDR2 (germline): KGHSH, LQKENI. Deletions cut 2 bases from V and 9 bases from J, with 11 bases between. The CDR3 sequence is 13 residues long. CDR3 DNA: TGTGCCAGCTCACCAGACAGGTCCATTGAGCAGTTCTTC. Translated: CASSPDRSIEQFF.

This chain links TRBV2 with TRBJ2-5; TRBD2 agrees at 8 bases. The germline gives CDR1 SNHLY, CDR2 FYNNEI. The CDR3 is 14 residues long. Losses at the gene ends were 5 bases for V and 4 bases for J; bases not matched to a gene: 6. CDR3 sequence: CASSYTSGRETQYF. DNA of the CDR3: TGTGCCAGCAGTTACACTAGCGGACGAGAGACCCAGTACTTC. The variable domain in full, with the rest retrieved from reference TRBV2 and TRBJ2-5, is EPEVTQTPSHQVTQMGQEVILRCVPISNHLYFYWYRQILGQKVEFLVSFYNNEISEKSEIFDDQFSVERPDGSNFTLKIRSTKLEDSAMYFCASSYTSGRETQYFGPGTRLLVL.

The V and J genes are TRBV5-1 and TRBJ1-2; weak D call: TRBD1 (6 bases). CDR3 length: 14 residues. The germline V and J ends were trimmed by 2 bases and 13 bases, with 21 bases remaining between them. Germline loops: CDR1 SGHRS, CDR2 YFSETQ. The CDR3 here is CASSFEDSGFSCTF. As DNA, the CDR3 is TGCGCCAGCAGCTTTGAGGACAGTGGGTTTAGCTGCACCTTC.